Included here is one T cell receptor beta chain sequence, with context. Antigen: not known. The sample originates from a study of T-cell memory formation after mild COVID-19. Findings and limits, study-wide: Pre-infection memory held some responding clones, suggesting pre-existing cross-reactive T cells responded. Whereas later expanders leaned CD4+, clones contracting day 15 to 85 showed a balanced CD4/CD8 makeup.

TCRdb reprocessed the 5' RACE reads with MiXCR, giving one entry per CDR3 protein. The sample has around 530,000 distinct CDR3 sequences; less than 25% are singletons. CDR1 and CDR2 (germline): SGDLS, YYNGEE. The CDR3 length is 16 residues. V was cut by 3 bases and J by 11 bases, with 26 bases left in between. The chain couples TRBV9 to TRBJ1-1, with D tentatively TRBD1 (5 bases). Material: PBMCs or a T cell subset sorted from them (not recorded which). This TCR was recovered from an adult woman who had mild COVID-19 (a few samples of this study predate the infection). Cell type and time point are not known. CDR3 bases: TGTGCCAGCAGCGCGGGGGGAGGGGAATTTGTCGGCGTGGCTTTCTTT. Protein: CASSAGGGEFVGVAFF.